Following are 26 T cell receptor beta chains from one sample sequenced in a study of blood T cell repertoires in COVID-19. TCRdb's table, derived via immunoSEQ multiplex PCR, lists solely in-frame clones and lacks some. The data hold about 200,000 clones, with about 87% observed a single time. Material for sequencing was PBMCs or T cells enriched from blood (not recorded which). These receptors originate from a man aged 25 to 40 who had recovered from COVID-19.

The rearrangement uses TRBV15 and TRBJ2-5; 7 bases agree with TRBD2. The ends lost 2 bases at V and 3 bases at J; junction bases unmatched: 21. Germline V gene sequence: CDR1 LNHNV, CDR2 YYDKDF (reference sequence). The CDR3 contains 20 residues. DNA for the CDR3: TGTGCCACCAGCAGATTCCCACGGGACTACACAGAACGAGTGGAAGAGACCCAGTACTTC. Its protein is CATSRFPRDYTERVEETQYF.

This clone was observed once. The V call is TRBV7-2, the J call TRBJ1-1; perhaps TRBD1 as D (6 bases). The CDR3 has 16 amino acids. The germline gives CDR1 SGHTA, CDR2 FQGNSA. The ends were cut back, 5 bases at V and 0 bases at J, with 16 bases in the middle. The CDR3 coding sequence is TGTGCCAGCAGCCGTCCCCCGGGACACCTGAACACTGAAGCTTTCTTT. This codes for CASSRPPGHLNTEAFF.

V gene TRBV25-1 combines with J gene TRBJ2-1; 7 nucleotides agree with TRBD2. Germline V gives CDR1 MGHDK, CDR2 SYGVNS. Unmatched junction bases numbered 5, after V lost 3 bases and J lost 0 bases. The CDR3 runs 16 residues. This CDR3 reads CASSDWRGSSYNEQFF. The DNA for the CDR3 is TGTGCCAGCAGTGATTGGCGGGGGAGCTCCTACAATGAGCAGTTCTTC.

The genes are TRBV4-2 and TRBJ2-5; the match to TRBD2 covers 13 bases. V dropped 0 bases and J dropped 3; count of bases not matched to a gene: 1. Per the germline V gene, CDR1 is LGHNA and CDR2 is YNFKEQ. The CDR3 totals 16 residues. The CDR3 bases are TGTGCCAGCAGCCAAGATGGGACTAGCGGGGAAGAGACCCAGTACTTC. Protein product: CASSQDGTSGEETQYF.

The genes are TRBV6-2 or TRBV6-3 and TRBJ2-1; 9 bases align to TRBD2. This CDR3 is 15 amino acids long. Germline CDR1 and CDR2: MNHEY and SVGEGT. The ends lost 4 bases at V and 4 bases at J; junction bases unmatched: 5. CDR3 sequence: CASSLIAGGYNEQFF. The DNA of the CDR3 is TGTGCCAGCAGTTTAATTGCGGGGGGGTACAATGAGCAGTTCTTC.

This chain connects TRBV7-2 to TRBJ2-7; TRBD1 agrees at 7 bases. The CDR3 sequence is 13 residues long. Germline-derived CDR1 and CDR2 are SGHTA and FQGNSA. Trimming cost V 5 bases and J 4 bases; bases outside gene matches: 5. CDR3 DNA: TGTGCCAGCAGCACCCGACAGGGTTACGAGCAGTACTTC. As protein: CASSTRQGYEQYF. Supplemented by reference TRBV7-2 and TRBJ2-7, the full variable domain reads GAGVSQSPSNKVTEKGKDVELRCDPISGHTALYWYRQSLGQGLEFLIYFQGNSAPDKSGLPSDRFSAERTGGSVSTLTIQRTQQEDSAVYLCASSTRQGYEQYFGPGTRLTVT.

The chain joins TRBV5-4 to TRBJ2-1; 8 bases are shared with TRBD2. The V and J ends lost 9 bases and 3 bases, in that order; junction bases with no gene match: 5. There are 13 residues in the CDR3. Germline V gives CDR1 SGHNT, CDR2 YYREEE (reference sequence). Written as DNA, the CDR3 is TGTGCCATAGCGGGATCGGGCTACAATGAGCAGTTCTTC. Translating gives CAIAGSGYNEQFF.

In this sample, this clone turned up many times. V and J are TRBV6-2 or TRBV6-3 and TRBJ1-1; D is perhaps TRBD1 (5 bases). This CDR3 has 13 residues. Trimming pared 0 bases from V and 7 bases from J, leaving 9 bases between. Germline CDR1 and CDR2: MNHEY and SVGEGT. In DNA form, the CDR3 reads TGTGCCAGCAGTTACTCGGGACTTTTTGAAGCTTTCTTT. As protein: CASSYSGLFEAFF.

This clone was counted a single time. The V and J genes are TRBV9 and TRBJ1-3; 9 bases are a match to TRBD1. The CDR3 extends over 15 amino acids. V lost 0 bases and J lost 4; bases outside the gene matches: 2. Germline V gene lookup returns CDR1 SGDLS and CDR2 YYNGEE. The CDR3 sequence is CASSVGQGGGNTIYF. CDR3 bases: TGTGCCAGCAGCGTAGGACAGGGGGGAGGAAACACCATATATTTT.

V and J are TRBV24-1 and TRBJ2-7; 9 bases fit TRBD1. Trimming removed 2 bases from V and 4 bases from J; junction bases left unmatched: 5. CDR3 size: 15 residues. Germline CDR1 and CDR2: KGHDR and SFDVKD. The DNA of the CDR3 is TGTGCCACCAGTGATTCCGGGACAGGGAGGTACGAGCAGTACTTC. Translated: CATSDSGTGRYEQYF.

The rearrangement uses TRBV6-2 or TRBV6-3 and TRBJ2-2; the match to TRBD2 covers 8 bases. This CDR3 is built from 14 residues. The V gene end was trimmed by 4 bases and the J gene end by 8 bases; junction bases not matched to a gene: 6. Germline V gives CDR1 MNHEY, CDR2 SVGEGT. CDR3 loop: CASSWTSPPGELFF. Here the CDR3 DNA reads TGTGCCAGCAGTTGGACTAGCCCCCCGGGGGAGCTGTTTTTT.

The chain employs TRBV27 and TRBJ1-2; a possible D gene is TRBD1 (5 bases). Germline CDR1 and CDR2: MNHEY and SMNVEV (reference sequence). Trimming removed 4 bases at V and 8 bases at J, with 11 bases between. CDR3 length: 12 amino acids. CDR3 region: CASSSPGFGYTF. The CDR3 DNA is TGTGCCAGCAGTTCCCCAGGGTTCGGCTACACCTTC.

This chain links TRBV5-4 with TRBJ2-1; TRBD2 matches at 14 bases. The CDR3 has 15 amino acids. With 4 bases clipped from V and 5 bases from J, the junction kept 2 bases outside the gene matches. CDR1 SGHNT and CDR2 YYREEE come from the germline V gene (reference sequence). Here the CDR3 reads CASSPGLAGDNEQFF. The CDR3 DNA reads TGTGCCAGCAGCCCGGGACTAGCGGGAGACAATGAGCAGTTCTTC.

This clone was detected once. This sequence joins TRBV2 and TRBJ2-2; 12 bases are a match to TRBD2. The V and J ends lost 2 bases and 1 base, in that order; junction bases with no gene match: 5. The V gene's germline CDR1 is SNHLY and CDR2 FYNNEI. CDR3 length: 18 amino acids. DNA for the CDR3: TGTGCCAGCAGTGAAAAAGGGACTAGCGGGCTGAACACCGGGGAGCTGTTTTTT. It specifies CASSEKGTSGLNTGELFF.

This chain joins TRBV4-1 and TRBJ1-4; 7 bases align to TRBD1. V lost 7 bases to trimming and J lost 0 bases; unmatched junction nucleotides: 5. In germline, CDR1 is MGHRA, CDR2 YSYEKL. The CDR3 has 15 residues. The CDR3 bases are TGCGCCAGCAAGGACAGGCTATCAACTAATGAAAAACTGTTTTTT. Translating it yields CASKDRLSTNEKLFF.

The chain uses TRBV19 and TRBJ1-1, with a possible D match to TRBD1 (5 bases). Trimming left V 6 bases short and J 0 bases short, with 11 bases between. The CDR3 totals 14 residues. Germline V gene data show CDR1 as LNHDA and CDR2 as SQIVND (reference sequence). DNA of the CDR3: TGTGCCAGTAGACCCGGACAAATGAACACTGAAGCTTTCTTT. Translated: CASRPGQMNTEAFF.

The J gene is TRBJ1-1, the V gene TRBV19; TRBD1 is a possible D gene (6 bases). V was cut by 6 bases and J by 0 bases, with 17 bases left in between. The CDR3 has 16 amino acids. The germline gives CDR1 LNHDA, CDR2 SQIVND (reference sequence). The CDR3 DNA reads as TGTGCCAGTAGCCGCCGGGGGGGACAAGTGAACACTGAAGCTTTCTTT. This encodes CASSRRGGQVNTEAFF.

V usage is TRBV29-1 and J usage is TRBJ2-1, with no clear D. Trimming took 5 bases from V and 13 from J, leaving 15 bases between them. Germline-derived CDR1 and CDR2 are SQVTM and ANQGSEA. The CDR3 contains 11 residues. CDR3 DNA: TGCAGCGTTCTTTGGGCCTCGTTACAGTTCTTC. Translated, it gives CSVLWASLQFF.

The chain uses TRBV5-5 and TRBJ1-2; tentative D call: TRBD1 (5 bases). The CDR3 extends over 14 amino acids. The V end lost 4 bases, the J end lost 5 bases, and 15 bases lay between the germline ends. The germline V gene encodes CDR1 SGHKS and CDR2 YYEKEE (reference sequence). The CDR3 DNA is TGTGCCAGCAGCGGGGGACCGGCGGGGTATGGCTACACCTTC. Amino acids: CASSGGPAGYGYTF.

This chain joins TRBV7-2 and TRBJ2-2, with D possibly being TRBD1 (6 bases). The CDR3 is made up of 17 amino acids. Trimming stripped 5 bases from V and 4 bases from J, with 20 bases between. The V gene's germline CDR1 is SGHTA and CDR2 FQGNSA. CDR3 region: CASSRSGHRPGTGELFF. The CDR3 DNA reads TGTGCCAGCAGCCGGTCGGGACACCGTCCGGGCACCGGGGAGCTGTTTTTT.

This clone appeared once. The chain recombines TRBV30 with TRBJ2-1; the match to TRBD2 covers 8 bases. The CDR3 contains 15 residues. Germline V gene sequence: CDR1 GTSNPN, CDR2 SVGIG (reference sequence). V was clipped by 4 bases and J by 0 bases; unmatched bases: 5. In nucleotides, the CDR3 is TGTGCCTGGAATACCGGGACTAGCTCCTACAATGAGCAGTTCTTC. It is translated as CAWNTGTSSYNEQFF.

This chain links TRBV3-1 (or the pseudogene TRBV3-2) with TRBJ1-2, with no clear D. V lost 4 bases, J lost 4 bases, and 10 bases lay in between. This CDR3 spans 13 amino acids. From germline, CDR1 is LGHDT and CDR2 YNNKEL (reference sequence). CDR3: CASSPGVLYGYTF. As DNA, the CDR3 is TGTGCCAGCAGCCCGGGAGTCCTCTATGGCTACACCTTC.

This CDR3 is CASSPRTGDTEAFF. In DNA, the CDR3 is TGTGCCAGCTCACCTCGGACAGGGGACACTGAAGCTTTCTTT. The chain employs TRBV18 and TRBJ1-1, with TRBD1 matching 9 bases. V lost 3 bases, J lost 3 bases, and 2 bases stayed unmatched. The CDR3 totals 14 residues. Germline V gene sequence: CDR1 KGHSH, CDR2 LQKENI. The variable domain in full, with the rest retrieved from reference TRBV18 and TRBJ1-1, is NAGVMQNPRHLVRRRGQEARLRCSPMKGHSHVYWYRQLPEEGLKFMVYLQKENIIDESGMPKERFSAEFPKEGPSILRIQQVVRGDSAAYFCASSPRTGDTEAFFGQGTRLTVV.

This chain connects TRBV11-2 to TRBJ2-7; 13 bases match TRBD2. The CDR3 is made up of 15 amino acids. The V gene end was trimmed by 2 bases and the J gene end by 7 bases; junction bases not matched to a gene: 5. The germline CDR1 and CDR2 sequences are SGHAT and FQNNGV. In nucleotides, the CDR3 is TGTGCCAGCAGCTTATTCACTAGCGGGAGGGGGGAGCAGTACTTC. It encodes CASSLFTSGRGEQYF.

The chain employs TRBV5-4 and TRBJ1-6, with 7 nucleotides matching TRBD1. Germline V gene sequence: CDR1 SGHNT, CDR2 YYREEE (reference sequence). V was pared by 4 bases and J by 11 bases, with 6 bases of the junction left unmatched. The CDR3 sequence is 13 residues long. CDR3 in amino acids: CASSRPGTAPLHF. The CDR3 DNA reads as TGTGCCAGCAGCAGACCCGGGACAGCACCCCTCCACTTT.

V usage is TRBV7-8 and J usage is TRBJ1-2; 9 nucleotides align to TRBD1. Germline V gene lookup returns CDR1 SGHVS and CDR2 FQNEAQ. V dropped 1 base and J dropped 4; count of bases not matched to a gene: 7. The CDR3 is made up of 16 amino acids. CDR3 in amino acids: CASSLEGQGGIYGYTF. The CDR3 DNA reads as TGTGCCAGCAGCTTAGAGGGACAGGGTGGAATCTATGGCTACACCTTC.